Following are 3 T cell receptor beta chains from one sample sequenced in a study of spatial heterogeneity in lung cancer. TCRdb independently ran MiXCR on the 5' RACE reads; one entry per CDR3 protein. In the table there are under 7,000 distinct CDR3 sequences, about 8% of which are singletons. Indicated time point: sample taken at primary tumor resection. Material: normal lung tissue next to the tumor, obtained at surgery. These receptor sequences come from a female donor with early-stage non-small cell lung cancer.

The chain uses TRBV7-9 and TRBJ2-2; 8 nucleotides agree with TRBD1. Per germline, CDR1 SEHNR and CDR2 FQNEAQ (reference sequence). V gave up 8 bases and J gave up 0 bases; unmatched junction bases: 5. The CDR3 sequence is 15 residues long. CDR3 DNA: TGTGCCAGCGGACCAGGGGGCGCGAACACCGGGGAGCTGTTTTTT. Translating gives CASGPGGANTGELFF.

This clonotype was detected a few times. The chain couples TRBV5-6 to TRBJ2-6, with D tentatively TRBD2 (5 bases). V lost 4 bases and J lost 2, with 19 bases in between. The length of the CDR3 is 18 residues. From germline, CDR1 is SGHDT and CDR2 YYEEEE. The CDR3 region has the DNA TGTGCCAGCAGCCAACTACGACTCCGGGGAACTGGGGCCAACGTCCTGACTTTC. It is translated as CASSQLRLRGTGANVLTF.

This clonotype occurred many times. The chain employs TRBV5-4 and TRBJ2-1; 10 bases match TRBD2. CDR1 is SGHNT, CDR2 YYREEE, per germline (reference sequence). This CDR3 is built from 15 residues. Trimming at V came to 0 bases and at J to 10 bases, leaving 7 bases not matched to a gene. CDR3 amino acids: CASSLGSGGAGEQFF. CDR3 DNA: TGTGCCAGCAGCTTGGGAAGCGGGGGGGCCGGGGAGCAGTTCTTC.